This T cell receptor (beta chain) was found in a study of T cell repertoires in cytomegalovirus infection. Study summary: Alongside well-studied HLA-B-restricted CMV epitopes, recently identified HLA-C-restricted CMV epitopes were also used. Public TCR beta signatures were indicative of both CMV infection and a matching HLA type. Study-wide results and caveats: Of the TCR beta families, the public ones yielded a cumulative frequency that identified carriers of CMV plus the relevant HLA.

TCRdb re-analysed the reads in MiXCR, keeping a single row per CDR3 protein. The repertoire holds 40,000 to 55,000 distinct CDR3 sequences, with about 18% as singletons. This clonotype was recorded a few times. Its antigen is currently unknown. The V gene's germline CDR1 is SGHVS and CDR2 FNYEAQ. The CDR3 totals 13 residues. The V end lost 3 bases, the J end lost 10 bases, and 13 bases lay between the germline ends. The chain is built from TRBV7-6 and TRBJ2-1; TRBD2 might be the D (7 bases). The sample was CD8+ T cells from cultured PBMCs, taken from culture after CMV antigen stimulation. This receptor was taken from a human donor in good health (CMV status not recorded). Some clones in this sample may be carry-over from other donors' samples. This CDR3 reads CASSLGGTQEQFF. The CDR3 DNA follows: TGTGCCAGCAGCTTGGGGGGGACACAGGAGCAGTTCTTC.